This T cell receptor (beta chain) was captured by sequencing in a study of T cell responses to AZD1222 COVID-19 vaccine. Regarding the study as a whole: Per reports, nearly half of all spike-specific TCRs target regions that are unmutated in variants.

Turning to this clone: Its antigen is not identified.

Method: immunoSEQ multiplex PCR; TCRdb's copy keeps in-frame clones and lacks some. This table holds 120,000 or so clones, over 80% found once. The source is an adult in good health. The sequencing used peripheral blood, collected on day 0 of AZD1222 vaccination.

The CDR3 region is CASSEQTPGLAGLYEQYF. The DNA of the CDR3 is TGTGCCAGCAGTGAACAAACTCCGGGACTAGCGGGACTCTACGAGCAGTACTTC. The chain employs TRBV2 and TRBJ2-7; 13 nucleotides line up with TRBD2. Germline-derived CDR1 and CDR2 are SNHLY and FYNNEI. The ends lost 2 bases at V and 3 bases at J; junction bases unmatched: 10. The CDR3 extends over 18 amino acids.